These 21 T cell receptor beta chains share one sample of origin, sequenced in a study of cytomegalovirus exposure and HLA in healthy donors (dated 2017 in TCRdb). The library was generated by the immunoSEQ multiplex PCR assay. For the multiplex PCR, a mixture combining 60 forward primers for TCR Vbeta segments and 13 reverse primers for TCR Jbeta segments was used. TCRdb carries this immuneACCESS record with in-frame sequences only. Its versions omit some clonotypes, under half of them owing to an unresolved V gene in the studies checked, with the rest unexplained. In this sample the table shows approximately 77,000 clones, over 65% of which occur a single time. The leading ten clones occupy around 4.2% of the sample. The sequencing sample was made of PBMCs. Every receptor here comes from a man aged 35-49 years in good health and CMV-seronegative.

This clone was observed once. This sequence joins TRBV21-1 and TRBJ1-2; whether TRBD1, the table's D call, matches the DNA was not checked. TRBV21-1 is a pseudogene. CDR3 size: 15 residues. In DNA, the CDR3 is TGTGCCAGCAGCGTACCCGACAGGAAAAACTATGGCTACACCTTC. Translation: CASSVPDRKNYGYTF.

The gene calls are TRBV4-2 and TRBJ1-1; perhaps TRBD1 as D (6 bases). Germline values: CDR1 LGHNA, CDR2 YNFKEQ. V was clipped by 5 bases and J by 1 base, with 14 bases between them. The CDR3 is 15 residues long. CDR3 loop: CASSERGTENTEAFF. Here the CDR3 DNA reads TGTGCCAGCAGCGAGAGGGGGACGGAGAACACTGAAGCTTTCTTT.

This chain uses TRBV14 with TRBJ2-1; the match to TRBD1 covers 7 bases. The CDR3 has 15 residues. V lost 3 bases to trimming and J lost 8 bases; unmatched junction nucleotides: 10. The germline gives CDR1 SGHDN, CDR2 FVKESK. CDR3 DNA sequence: TGTGCCAGCAGCCAGTCGACAGGGTTCGGATATGAGCAGTTCTTC. This codes for CASSQSTGFGYEQFF.

As DNA, the CDR3 is TGTGCCAGCAGCAAAGTGACAGCTACAGATACGCAGTATTTT. It is translated as CASSKVTATDTQYF. The chain employs TRBV21-1 and TRBJ2-3; the D segment call TRBD1 is taken from the table without a DNA check. TRBV21-1 counts as a pseudogene. The CDR3 has 14 amino acids.

The CDR3 here is CASSSTGEYEKLFF. The DNA for the CDR3 is TGTGCCAGCAGCTCGACAGGGGAGTATGAAAAACTGTTTTTT. The rearrangement uses TRBV28 and TRBJ1-4, with 8 bases aligning to TRBD1. Trimming cost V 6 bases and J 6 bases; bases outside gene matches: 6. Germline-derived CDR1 and CDR2 are MDHEN and SYDVKM. The CDR3 runs 14 residues. Drawing the rest from reference TRBV28 and TRBJ1-4, the complete variable domain is DVKVTQSSRYLVKRTGEKVFLECVQDMDHENMFWYRQDPGLGLRLIYFSYDVKMKEKGDIPEGYSVSREKKERFSLILESASTNQTSMYLCASSSTGEYEKLFFGSGTQLSVL.

This sequence joins TRBV19 and TRBJ2-2; D remains unclear. CDR1 and CDR2 from the germline V gene are LNHDA and SQIVND (reference sequence). The CDR3 is 15 amino acids. With 3 bases removed from V and 2 bases from J, the gap between germline ends came to 10 bases. The CDR3 here is CASSIRGFNTGELFF. For the CDR3, the DNA is TGTGCCAGTAGTATTCGAGGTTTCAACACCGGGGAGCTGTTTTTT.

V usage is TRBV6-5 and J usage is TRBJ2-3, with D maybe TRBD2 (5 bases). Trimming stripped 5 bases from V and 2 bases from J, with 11 bases between. CDR1 is MNHEY, CDR2 SVGAGI, per germline. The CDR3 runs 14 residues. Written as DNA, the CDR3 is TGTGCCAGCAGTCGTGGGAGCTTCACAGATACGCAGTATTTT. As protein: CASSRGSFTDTQYF.

The rearrangement joins TRBV6-4 to TRBJ2-1, with 7 bases aligning to TRBD2. Germline V gives CDR1 MRHNA, CDR2 SNTAGT. The junction had 6 bases not matched to a gene; V was cut back by 4 bases and J by 6 bases. The CDR3 is 14 amino acids. DNA of the CDR3: TGTGCCAGCAGTGTGTCGGGGGAGGGCAATGAGCAGTTCTTC. Protein product: CASSVSGEGNEQFF.

The chain recombines TRBV19 with TRBJ2-5; TRBD2 might be the D (6 bases). Germline-derived CDR1 and CDR2 are LNHDA and SQIVND (reference sequence). The V end lost 3 bases, the J end lost 0 bases, and 11 bases lay between the germline ends. This CDR3 spans 15 amino acids. The CDR3 spells CASSIAGSNQETQYF. DNA of the CDR3: TGTGCCAGTAGTATTGCCGGGAGTAACCAAGAGACCCAGTACTTC.

This clone was found once. V usage is TRBV2 and J usage is TRBJ2-7; weak D call: TRBD1 (6 bases). The V gene's germline CDR1 is SNHLY and CDR2 FYNNEI. Between the trimmed V and J ends, which lost 1 base and 6 bases, there was a span of 25 bases. The CDR3 spans 18 residues. The chain's CDR3 is CASSEGPPGQYPLSEQYF. The CDR3 nucleotides read TGTGCCAGCAGTGAAGGCCCCCCCGGACAGTACCCTTTGAGCGAGCAGTACTTC.

The CDR3 bases are TGCGCCAGCAGCCAAGGACTAGCGGGGGGGGTTAGCTCCTACAATGAGCAGTTCTTC. Translating it yields CASSQGLAGGVSSYNEQFF. The rearrangement uses TRBV4-3 and TRBJ2-1; 14 bases map to TRBD2. Per germline, CDR1 LGHNA and CDR2 YSLEER. V trimming: 1 base; J trimming: 0 bases; junction bases outside the gene matches: 5. The length of the CDR3 is 19 residues.

The chain recombines TRBV19 with TRBJ2-7; perhaps TRBD2 as D (6 bases). Trimming left V 3 bases short and J 3 bases short, with 12 bases between. Germline assignment: CDR1 LNHDA and CDR2 SQIVND (reference sequence). The length of the CDR3 is 14 residues. CDR3 nucleotides: TGTGCCAGTAGTATCTCCGGGAGAAACTACGAGCAGTACTTC. Translation: CASSISGRNYEQYF.

The chain recombines TRBV19 with TRBJ1-1, with 9 bases that match TRBD1. This CDR3 has 17 residues. J lost 2 bases, V lost 6 bases, and 13 bases had no gene match. Germline CDR1 and CDR2: LNHDA and SQIVND (reference sequence). This chain's CDR3 is CASSSWTGAKLNTEAFF. The CDR3 coding sequence is TGTGCCAGTAGCAGTTGGACAGGGGCGAAACTTAACACTGAAGCTTTCTTT.

CDR3 loop: CASSALAGSNTGELFF. Here the CDR3 DNA reads TGTGCCAGCAGCGCGCTAGCGGGCTCGAACACCGGGGAGCTGTTTTTT. The chain carries TRBV9 and TRBJ2-2, with 8 bases lining up with TRBD2. CDR1 SGDLS and CDR2 YYNGEE come from the germline V gene. The ends lost 3 bases at V and 0 bases at J; junction bases unmatched: 4. CDR3 size: 16 residues.

Details on this clone: The junction departs from germline at one end; a sequencing error may be responsible. The same CDR3 is also encoded by other DNA sequences in this sample. The gene calls are TRBV28 and TRBJ1-1; perhaps TRBD1 as D (6 bases). Germline V gene data show CDR1 as MDHEN and CDR2 as SYDVKM. The CDR3 length is 14 residues. CDR3 sequence: CASSLPRGRTEAFF. In DNA form, the CDR3 reads TGTGCTAGCAGCCTCCCCAGGGGACGCACTGAAGCTTTCTTT.

The chain recombines TRBV28 with TRBJ1-2, with TRBD1 matching 7 bases. Looked up from germline, CDR1 is MDHEN and CDR2 is SYDVKM. V lost 7 bases and J lost 3; bases outside the gene matches: 2. The CDR3 covers 12 residues. CDR3 DNA sequence: TGTGCCAGCAATCAGGGGGACTATGGCTACACCTTC. As protein: CASNQGDYGYTF.

The chain is built from TRBV30 and TRBJ2-2; 7 nucleotides agree with TRBD2. Germline CDR1 reads GTSNPN; CDR2 reads SVGIG (reference sequence). This CDR3 is 16 amino acids long. Germline trimming cut 5 bases from V and 4 bases from J; bases unmatched to any gene: 13. In nucleotides, the CDR3 is TGTGCCTGGGGGTCGGGGAGGGCCGGTGGCACCGGGGAGCTGTTTTTT. It encodes CAWGSGRAGGTGELFF. The full variable domain, completed using reference TRBV30 and TRBJ2-2, is SQTIHQWPATLVQPVGSPLSLECTVEGTSNPNLYWYRQAAGRGLQLLFYSVGIGQISSEVPQNLSASRPQDRQFILSSKKLLLSDSGFYLCAWGSGRAGGTGELFFGEGSRLTVL.

The gene calls are TRBV18 and TRBJ2-6; D is possibly TRBD1 (6 bases). The CDR3 contains 17 residues. From germline, CDR1 is KGHSH and CDR2 LQKENI. V gave up 1 base and J gave up 1 base, with 11 bases separating them. The DNA for the CDR3 is TGTGCCAGCTCACCACAGGGGGAGTTTTCTGGGGCCAACGTCCTGACTTTC. Translated, it gives CASSPQGEFSGANVLTF.

The rearrangement links TRBV7-2 to TRBJ2-3, with a tentative D call TRBD1 (6 bases). The CDR3 is made up of 16 amino acids. CDR1 and CDR2 (germline): SGHTA, FQGNSA. V gave up 4 bases and J gave up 0 bases, with 14 bases separating them. In DNA form, the CDR3 reads TGTGCCAGCAGCTACCGCGGACAGCTCAGCACAGATACGCAGTATTTT. It specifies CASSYRGQLSTDTQYF.

The chain recombines TRBV21-1 with TRBJ2-3; the tabulated D call, TRBD2, remains unverified against the DNA. TRBV21-1 is tagged as a pseudogene. The CDR3 sequence is 15 residues long. The CDR3 DNA sequence: TGTGCCAGCAGCAAATGGAGCGGGAGGCCCGATACGCAGTATTTT. Amino acid sequence: CASSKWSGRPDTQYF.

This clone was seen a handful of times. The chain links TRBV6-6 to TRBJ1-4, with D possibly matching TRBD1 (6 bases). The CDR3 spans 15 residues. The V end was cut by 2 bases, the J end by 5 bases, with 12 bases between. The germline V gene encodes CDR1 MNHNY and CDR2 SVGAGI (reference sequence). CDR3 protein: CASSYARGQNEKLFF. The CDR3 coding sequence is TGTGCCAGCAGTTACGCCCGGGGACAAAATGAAAAACTGTTTTTT.